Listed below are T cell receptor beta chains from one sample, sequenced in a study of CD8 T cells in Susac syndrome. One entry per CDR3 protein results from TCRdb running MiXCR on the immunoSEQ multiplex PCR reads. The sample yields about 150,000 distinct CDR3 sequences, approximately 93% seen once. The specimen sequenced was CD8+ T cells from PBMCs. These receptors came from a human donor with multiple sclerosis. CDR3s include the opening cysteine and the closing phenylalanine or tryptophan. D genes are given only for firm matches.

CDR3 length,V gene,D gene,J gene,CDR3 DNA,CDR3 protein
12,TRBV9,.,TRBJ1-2,TGTGCCAGCAGGTCCTTATACTATGGCTACACCTTC,CASRSLYYGYTF
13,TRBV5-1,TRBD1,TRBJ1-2,TGCGCCAGCAGCTGGGACAGGGGCTATGGCTACACCTTC,CASSWDRGYGYTF
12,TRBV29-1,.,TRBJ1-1,TGCAGCGTTGATCTAGGGGGTGCTGAAGCTTTCTTT,CSVDLGGAEAFF
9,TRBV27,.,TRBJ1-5,TGTGCCAGCAGTTGGGACCAGCATTTT,CASSWDQHF
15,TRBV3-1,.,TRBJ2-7,TGTGCCAGCAGCCCATACCGGGACGGGGAATACGAGCAGTACTTC,CASSPYRDGEYEQYF
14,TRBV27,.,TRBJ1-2,TGTGCCAGCAGTCCTTCGGGGGACATCCATGGCTACACCTTC,CASSPSGDIHGYTF
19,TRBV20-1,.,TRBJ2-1,TGCAGTGCTAGAGATCTCCCACTAGATATGACCTTCCCGGGCAATGAGCAGTTCTTC,CSARDLPLDMTFPGNEQFF
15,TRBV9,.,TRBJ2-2,TGTGCCAGCAGCGTAGTTGGGGGGAACACCGGGGAGCTGTTTTTT,CASSVVGGNTGELFF
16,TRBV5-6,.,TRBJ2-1,TGTGCCAGCAGCTTGGAGGCAGGGGGAGGTGACAATGAGCAGTTCTTC,CASSLEAGGGDNEQFF
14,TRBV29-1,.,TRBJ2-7,TGCAGCGCCCACTCGGGCAGGGACCCTTACGAGCAGTACTTC,CSAHSGRDPYEQYF
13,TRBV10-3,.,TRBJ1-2,TGTGCCATCACTCCCGTAAAGAAGAATGGCTACACCTTC,CAITPVKKNGYTF
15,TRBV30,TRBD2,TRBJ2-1,TGTGCCTGGAGCAGACTGGGGAGGGCTTACAATGAGCAGTTCTTC,CAWSRLGRAYNEQFF
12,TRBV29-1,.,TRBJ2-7,TGCAGCGTTGAGGGCAGACACTACGAGCAGTACTTC,CSVEGRHYEQYF
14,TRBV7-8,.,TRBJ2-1,TGTGCCAGCAGCAATACAAAAGGGGGGAATGAGCAGTTCTTC,CASSNTKGGNEQFF
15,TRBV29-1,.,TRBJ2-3,TGCAGCGTTGTGGCTGAAATAACCGGAGGAGATACGCAGTATTTT,CSVVAEITGGDTQYF